Below are 10 T cell receptor beta chains sequenced from a single sample in a study of cytomegalovirus exposure and HLA in healthy donors. A multiplex PCR was run with 60 Vbeta primers and 13 Jbeta primers. Sequencing was performed with immunoSEQ multiplex PCR; in TCRdb, only in-frame clones are kept and a portion is missing. The data show 100,000 or so clones, 65% to 80% seen once. The sequenced sample consisted of PBMCs. The receptors derive from a male donor in good health and CMV-seronegative.

This chain links TRBV6-5 with TRBJ2-5; 9 bases are a match to TRBD2. Unmatched junction bases numbered 6, after V lost 6 bases and J lost 4 bases. CDR1 and CDR2 from the germline V gene are MNHEY and SVGAGI. There are 14 residues in the CDR3. The DNA of the CDR3 is TGTGCCAGCAGGCCCGGGACTAGCCTAGAGACCCAGTACTTC. Translation gives CASRPGTSLETQYF.

This clone has a handful of counts. This chain links TRBV6-6 with TRBJ2-1; tentative D call: TRBD2 (6 bases). The CDR3 is 14 residues long. The V and J ends lost 6 bases and 4 bases respectively, with 13 bases between them. Germline V gene sequence: CDR1 MNHNY, CDR2 SVGAGI (reference sequence). CDR3 protein: CASSPGGGYNEQFF. CDR3 in DNA: TGTGCCAGCAGCCCCGGGGGTGGGTACAATGAGCAGTTCTTC.

The chain couples TRBV5-1 to TRBJ2-7; the D is unclear. The CDR3 totals 14 residues. Germline-derived CDR1 and CDR2 are SGHRS and YFSETQ. V was trimmed by 0 bases and J by 0 bases, leaving 7 bases between them. The CDR3 region is CASSLEPVSYEQYF. CDR3 nucleotides: TGCGCCAGCAGCTTGGAACCGGTCTCCTACGAGCAGTACTTC.

The rearrangement joins TRBV7-8 to TRBJ2-2; 7 bases align to TRBD2. This CDR3 comprises 14 residues. The junction had 5 bases not matched to a gene; V was cut back by 3 bases and J by 7 bases. The germline V gene encodes CDR1 SGHVS and CDR2 FQNEAQ. Here the CDR3 DNA reads TGTGCCAGCAGCTTGGAGGGAGGGTACGGGGAGCTGTTTTTT. Protein sequence: CASSLEGGYGELFF.

This sequence joins TRBV2 and TRBJ2-7; possibly TRBD2 for D (6 bases). The CDR3 extends over 14 amino acids. In germline, CDR1 is SNHLY, CDR2 FYNNEI. V lost 6 bases and J 0 bases, leaving 12 bases between the germline ends. The CDR3 DNA reads as TGTGCCAGCAGGACCGGGACTTACTCCTACGAGCAGTACTTC. This translates into CASRTGTYSYEQYF.

The chain is built from TRBV28 and TRBJ1-6; 9 bases agree with TRBD1. CDR3 length equals 15 residues. Germline values: CDR1 MDHEN, CDR2 SYDVKM. V trimming: 6 bases; J trimming: 9 bases; junction bases outside the gene matches: 9. The chain's CDR3 is CASREETGGGSPLHF. The CDR3 coding sequence is TGTGCCAGCAGAGAAGAGACAGGGGGGGGTTCACCCCTCCACTTT.

The chain carries TRBV19 and TRBJ2-7, with D perhaps matching TRBD2 (6 bases). V lost 5 bases and J 12 bases, leaving 14 bases between the germline ends. The germline CDR1 and CDR2 sequences are LNHDA and SQIVND (reference sequence). This CDR3 spans 11 amino acids. CDR3 sequence (DNA): TGTGCCAGTAGTTCCGGGGGTGGTCTGTACTTC. Translating it yields CASSSGGGLYF. The full variable domain, in which reference TRBV19 and TRBJ2-7 provide the parts outside the CDR3, is DGGITQSPKYLFRKEGQNVTLSCEQNLNHDAMYWYRQDPGQGLRLIYYSQIVNDFQKGDIAEGYSVSREKKESFPLTVTSAQKNPTAFYLCASSSGGGLYFGPGTRLTVT.

The chain carries TRBV27 and TRBJ2-1, with D possibly TRBD1 on 9 matching bases. The CDR3 is made up of 17 amino acids. Germline CDR1 is MNHEY and CDR2 is SMNVEV (reference sequence). V gave up 5 bases and J gave up 5 bases, with 22 bases separating them. CDR3 nucleotide sequence: TGTGCCAGCAGTCCGGGACAGGGAGGGACTAGGAACAATGAGCAGTTCTTC. Residues: CASSPGQGGTRNNEQFF.

The chain carries TRBV5-1 and TRBJ2-2; 12 bases map to TRBD2. The trim removed 9 bases at V and 5 bases at J, leaving 5 bases unmatched. CDR1 is SGHRS, CDR2 YFSETQ, per germline. This CDR3 comprises 14 residues. CDR3 sequence: CATQGTSGTGELFF. DNA of the CDR3: TGCGCCACCCAAGGGACTAGCGGGACCGGGGAGCTGTTTTTT. The variable domain in full, with the rest retrieved from reference TRBV5-1 and TRBJ2-2, is KAGVTQTPRYLIKTRGQQVTLSCSPISGHRSVSWYQQTPGQGLQFLFEYFSETQRNKGNFPGRFSGRQFSNSRSEMNVSTLELGDSALYLCATQGTSGTGELFFGEGSRLTVL.

The CDR3 is CASSLGLGAGTEAFF. The DNA for the CDR3 is TGTGCCAGCAGCTTAGGGCTCGGAGCGGGCACTGAAGCTTTCTTT. The chain recombines TRBV7-2 with TRBJ1-1, with unresolved D. The CDR3 has 15 residues. Germline values: CDR1 SGHTA, CDR2 FQGNSA. Trimming shortened V by 1 base and J by 4 bases, and 13 bases separated the two germline ends.